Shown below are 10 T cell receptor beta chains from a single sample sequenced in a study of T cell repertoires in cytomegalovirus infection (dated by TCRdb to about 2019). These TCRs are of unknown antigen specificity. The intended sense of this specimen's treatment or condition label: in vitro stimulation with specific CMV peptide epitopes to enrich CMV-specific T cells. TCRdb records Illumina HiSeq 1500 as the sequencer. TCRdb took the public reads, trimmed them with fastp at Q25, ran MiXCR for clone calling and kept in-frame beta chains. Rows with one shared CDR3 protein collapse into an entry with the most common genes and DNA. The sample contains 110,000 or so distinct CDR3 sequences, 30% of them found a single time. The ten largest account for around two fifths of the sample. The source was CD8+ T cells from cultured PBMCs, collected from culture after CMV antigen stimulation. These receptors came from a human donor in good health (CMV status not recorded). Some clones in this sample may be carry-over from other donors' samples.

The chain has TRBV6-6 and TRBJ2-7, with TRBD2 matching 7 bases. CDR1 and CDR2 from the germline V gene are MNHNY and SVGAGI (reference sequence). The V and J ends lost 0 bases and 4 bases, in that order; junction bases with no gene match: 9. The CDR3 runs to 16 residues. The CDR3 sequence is CASSYSSGGYFYEQYF. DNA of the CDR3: TGTGCCAGCAGTTACTCTTCGGGGGGATATTTTTACGAGCAGTACTTC.

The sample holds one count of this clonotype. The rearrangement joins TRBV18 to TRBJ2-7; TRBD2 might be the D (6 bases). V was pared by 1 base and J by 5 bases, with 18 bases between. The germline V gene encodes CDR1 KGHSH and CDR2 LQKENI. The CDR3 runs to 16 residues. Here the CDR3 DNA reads TGTGCCAGCTCACCACGCGGGCATGGGGGGTCCCACGAGCAGTACTTC. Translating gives CASSPRGHGGSHEQYF.

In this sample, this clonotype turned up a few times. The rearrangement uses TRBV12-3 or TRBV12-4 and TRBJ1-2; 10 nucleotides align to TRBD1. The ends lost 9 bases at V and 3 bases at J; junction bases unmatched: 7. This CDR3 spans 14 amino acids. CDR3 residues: CASRTGGFDYGYTF. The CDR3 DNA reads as TGTGCCAGTCGGACAGGGGGATTTGACTATGGCTACACCTTC.

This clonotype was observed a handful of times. The CDR3 nucleotides are TGTGCCAGCAGTCCTTTTGGGGGGAACGGCAAAAACATTCAGTACTTC. Amino acid sequence: CASSPFGGNGKNIQYF. This rearrangement joins TRBV12-3 or TRBV12-4 to TRBJ2-4; a weak D match, TRBD2 (6 bases). V was trimmed by 5 bases and J by 3 bases, leaving 17 bases between them. The CDR3 runs 16 residues.

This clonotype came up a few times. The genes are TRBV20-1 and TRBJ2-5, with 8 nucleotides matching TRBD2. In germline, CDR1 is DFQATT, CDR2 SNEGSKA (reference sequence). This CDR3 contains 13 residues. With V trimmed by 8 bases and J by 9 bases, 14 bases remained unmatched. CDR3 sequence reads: CSTLLAGRGAQYF. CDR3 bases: TGCAGTACCCTTTTGGCAGGGCGGGGGGCCCAGTACTTC.

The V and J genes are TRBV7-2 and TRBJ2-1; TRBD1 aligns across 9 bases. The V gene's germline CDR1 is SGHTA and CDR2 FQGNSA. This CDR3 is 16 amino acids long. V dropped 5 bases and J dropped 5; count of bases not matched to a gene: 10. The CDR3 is CASSLSTGGGHNEQFF. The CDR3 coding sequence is TGTGCCAGCAGCCTATCGACAGGGGGTGGCCACAATGAGCAGTTCTTC. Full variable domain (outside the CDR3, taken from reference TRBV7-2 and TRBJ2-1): GAGVSQSPSNKVTEKGKDVELRCDPISGHTALYWYRQSLGQGLEFLIYFQGNSAPDKSGLPSDRFSAERTGGSVSTLTIQRTQQEDSAVYLCASSLSTGGGHNEQFFGPGTRLTVL.

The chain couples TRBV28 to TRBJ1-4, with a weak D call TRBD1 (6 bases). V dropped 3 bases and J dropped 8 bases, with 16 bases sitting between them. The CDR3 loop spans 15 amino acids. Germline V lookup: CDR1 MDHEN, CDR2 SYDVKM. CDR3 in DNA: TGTGCCAGCAGTTTCCTCAGGGGTCGAGACGAAAAACTGTTTTTT. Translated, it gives CASSFLRGRDEKLFF.

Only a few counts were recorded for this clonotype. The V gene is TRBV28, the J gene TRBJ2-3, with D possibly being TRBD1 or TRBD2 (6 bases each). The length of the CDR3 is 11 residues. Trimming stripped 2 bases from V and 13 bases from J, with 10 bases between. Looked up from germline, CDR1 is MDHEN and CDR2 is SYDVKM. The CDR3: CASSLGGREYF. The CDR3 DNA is TGTGCCAGCAGTTTAGGGGGGCGCGAGTATTTT.

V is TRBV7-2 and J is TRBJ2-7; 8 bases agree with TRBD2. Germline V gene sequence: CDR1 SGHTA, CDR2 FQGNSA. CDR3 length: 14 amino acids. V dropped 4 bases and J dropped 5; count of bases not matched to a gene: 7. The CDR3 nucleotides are TGTGCCAGCAGCTCCCCGGGGGGGGGCGACGAGCAGTACTTC. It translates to CASSSPGGGDEQYF.

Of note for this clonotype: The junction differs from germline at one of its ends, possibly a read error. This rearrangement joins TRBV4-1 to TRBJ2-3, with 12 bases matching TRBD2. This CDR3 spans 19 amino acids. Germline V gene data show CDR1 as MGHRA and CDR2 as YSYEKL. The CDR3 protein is CASSQAGALAGGITDTQYF. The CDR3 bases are TGTGCCAGCAGCCAAGCCGGGGCTCTAGCGGGGGGGATCACAGATACGCAGTATTTT.